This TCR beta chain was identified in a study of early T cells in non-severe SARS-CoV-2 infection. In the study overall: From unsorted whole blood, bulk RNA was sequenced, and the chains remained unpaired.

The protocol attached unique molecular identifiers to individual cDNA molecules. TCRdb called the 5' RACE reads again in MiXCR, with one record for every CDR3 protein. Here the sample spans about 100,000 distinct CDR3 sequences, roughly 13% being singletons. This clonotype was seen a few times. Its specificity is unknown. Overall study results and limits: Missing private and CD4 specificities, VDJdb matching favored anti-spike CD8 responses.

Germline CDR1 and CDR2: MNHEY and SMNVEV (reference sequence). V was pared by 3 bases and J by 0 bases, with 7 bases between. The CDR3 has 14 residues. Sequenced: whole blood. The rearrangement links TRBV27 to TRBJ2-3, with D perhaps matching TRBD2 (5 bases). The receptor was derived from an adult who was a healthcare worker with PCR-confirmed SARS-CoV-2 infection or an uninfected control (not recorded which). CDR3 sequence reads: CASSFRGSTDTQYF. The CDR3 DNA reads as TGTGCCAGCAGTTTCCGCGGGAGCACAGATACGCAGTATTTT.